This passage covers 32 T cell receptor beta chains from one sample sequenced in a study of blood T cell repertoires in COVID-19. The assay was immunoSEQ multiplex PCR, and TCRdb's table has in-frame clones only and misses some. The data contain roughly 410,000 clones, about 89% of them singletons. Sequencing was performed on peripheral blood. The receptors shown here come from a woman aged 35 to 49 with COVID-19, enrolled during active disease.

This rearrangement joins TRBV28 to TRBJ1-2; 10 bases match TRBD1. Germline CDR1 is MDHEN and CDR2 is SYDVKM. The CDR3 is 16 amino acids. V lost 5 bases to trimming and J lost 4 bases; unmatched junction nucleotides: 10. CDR3 DNA: TGTGCCAGCAGTGATCCCGGGACAGGGGTCACCTATGGCTACACCTTC. This sequence encodes CASSDPGTGVTYGYTF.

This clone came up once. The chain employs TRBV19 and TRBJ2-3; D possibly corresponds to TRBD1 (6 bases). The CDR3 has 15 amino acids. Germline V gene data show CDR1 as LNHDA and CDR2 as SQIVND (reference sequence). Trimming took 5 bases from V and 0 from J, leaving 12 bases between them. The CDR3 reads CASSDRQVSTDTQYF. The CDR3 DNA reads TGTGCCAGTAGTGATAGACAGGTTAGCACAGATACGCAGTATTTT.

This chain connects TRBV7-2 to TRBJ1-5, with 8 bases fitting TRBD1. The germline gives CDR1 SGHTA, CDR2 FQGNSA. This CDR3 has 16 amino acids. The V segment lost 4 bases and the J segment 2 bases; nucleotides outside the gene matches: 7. The CDR3 sequence: CASSSNLGQGNQPQHF. The CDR3 bases are TGTGCCAGCAGCTCGAACCTGGGACAGGGCAATCAGCCCCAGCATTTT.

CDR3 DNA: TGTGCCAGCAGCTTAGCGGGGCTGGGCACCAACACTGAAGCTTTCTTT. Protein: CASSLAGLGTNTEAFF. The chain carries TRBV7-8 and TRBJ1-1; tentatively, D is TRBD1 (5 bases). V lost 0 bases and J 2 bases, leaving 13 bases between the germline ends. In germline, CDR1 is SGHVS, CDR2 FQNEAQ. This CDR3 comprises 16 residues.

The chain has TRBV6-5 and TRBJ2-7; 10 positions agree with TRBD2. The CDR3 contains 13 residues. Germline values: CDR1 MNHEY, CDR2 SVGAGI. Losses at the gene ends were 10 bases for V and 0 bases for J; bases not matched to a gene: 3. The DNA of the CDR3 is TGTGCCACCAGGACTAGCGGCTCCTACGAGCAGTACTTC. It specifies CATRTSGSYEQYF.

The chain employs TRBV5-6 and TRBJ1-2, with a weak D call TRBD1 (5 bases). V was pared by 4 bases and J by 0 bases, with 16 bases between. This CDR3 region has 16 residues. Germline V gene sequence: CDR1 SGHDT, CDR2 YYEEEE. The CDR3 DNA reads TGTGCCAGCAGCGGCGAGGCAGGGCGAACTAACTATGGCTACACCTTC. Translated, it gives CASSGEAGRTNYGYTF.

The CDR3 nucleotides read TGTGCTGGTGGTACAGGGTGGTCTGGGGCCAACGTCCTGACTTTC. Encoded protein: CAGGTGWSGANVLTF. This sequence joins TRBV30 and TRBJ2-6, with D maybe TRBD1 (6 bases). The CDR3 extends over 15 amino acids. CDR1 and CDR2 (germline): GTSNPN, SVGIG (reference sequence). Combining the CDR3 with reference TRBV30 and TRBJ2-6 gives the whole variable domain SQTIHQWPATLVQPVGSPLSLECTVEGTSNPNLYWYRQAAGRGLQLLFYSVGIGQISSEVPQNLSASRPQDRQFILSSKKLLLSDSGFYLCAGGTGWSGANVLTFGAGSRLTVL.

The chain joins TRBV3-1 (or the pseudogene TRBV3-2) to TRBJ2-1; tentative D call: TRBD1 (5 bases). Germline CDR1 LGHDT, CDR2 YNNKEL (reference sequence). The CDR3 totals 17 residues. With 4 bases removed from V and 2 bases from J, the gap between germline ends came to 18 bases. CDR3: CASSPRQFSLTYNEQFF. CDR3 bases: TGTGCCAGCAGCCCTCGACAGTTTTCTTTAACCTACAATGAGCAGTTCTTC.

This clone has just one count. The gene calls are TRBV21-1 and TRBJ1-4. TRBV21-1 is described as a pseudogene. This CDR3 has 13 amino acids. The chain's CDR3 is CASTSGMGEKLFF. For the CDR3, the DNA is TGTGCCAGCACCTCCGGGATGGGTGAAAAACTGTTTTTT.

The chain carries TRBV10-3 and TRBJ1-6, with TRBD1 matching over 8 bases. The CDR3 extends over 15 amino acids. Germline-derived CDR1 and CDR2 are ENHRY and SYGVKD. V trimming: 2 bases; J trimming: 8 bases; junction bases outside the gene matches: 5. The CDR3 DNA reads as TGTGCCATCAGTGAGCTCCAGGGGGCATATTCACCCCTCCACTTT. It specifies CAISELQGAYSPLHF.

A remark on this clone: This same CDR3 is encoded by further DNA sequences in the sample. The genes are TRBV29-1 and TRBJ1-1; 8 nucleotides match TRBD1. V shed 6 bases and J 1 base; nucleotides not matched to a gene: 7. Germline-derived CDR1 and CDR2 are SQVTM and ANQGSEA. The CDR3 is 14 residues long. CDR3 in amino acids: CSVDPGTGNTEAFF. The CDR3, as DNA: TGCAGCGTGGACCCCGGGACAGGGAACACTGAAGCTTTCTTT.

The rearrangement links TRBV7-3 to TRBJ1-2, with TRBD1 matching over 7 bases. This CDR3 is built from 13 residues. V dropped 4 bases and J dropped 4; count of bases not matched to a gene: 3. CDR1 SGHTA and CDR2 FQGTGA come from the germline V gene. The DNA for the CDR3 is TGTGCCAGCAGCTCGACAGGGACCTATGGCTACACCTTC. Protein: CASSSTGTYGYTF.

V and J are TRBV28 and TRBJ1-1, with 10 bases fitting TRBD1. V shed 3 bases, J shed 4 bases, and the junction held 11 bases outside the gene matches. This CDR3 is built from 17 residues. Germline CDR1 is MDHEN and CDR2 is SYDVKM. The CDR3 spells CASSFPHRDRGRTEAFF. The DNA for the CDR3 is TGTGCCAGCAGTTTCCCCCATCGGGACAGGGGCCGCACTGAAGCTTTCTTT. Full variable domain (outside the CDR3, taken from reference TRBV28 and TRBJ1-1): DVKVTQSSRYLVKRTGEKVFLECVQDMDHENMFWYRQDPGLGLRLIYFSYDVKMKEKGDIPEGYSVSREKKERFSLILESASTNQTSMYLCASSFPHRDRGRTEAFFGQGTRLTVV.

This clone was detected only once. The V call is TRBV5-6, the J call TRBJ1-4; D remains unclear. The CDR3 is 14 residues long. Germline CDR1 SGHDT, CDR2 YYEEEE. The V end was cut by 3 bases, the J end by 4 bases, with 10 bases between. The CDR3 DNA reads TGTGCCAGCAGCTCATTGATAGATAATGAAAAACTGTTTTTT. It encodes CASSSLIDNEKLFF.

The rearrangement links TRBV24-1 to TRBJ2-5; 8 bases match TRBD2. The CDR3 is 14 amino acids. Unmatched junction bases numbered 4, after V lost 3 bases and J lost 5 bases. The germline CDR1 and CDR2 sequences are KGHDR and SFDVKD. CDR3 region: CATSDRTSLETQYF. The CDR3 nucleotides read TGTGCCACCAGTGATCGGACTAGCTTGGAGACCCAGTACTTC.

The J gene is TRBJ2-7, the V gene TRBV28; tentative D call: TRBD2 (6 bases). Trimming shortened V by 10 bases and J by 6 bases, and 22 bases separated the two germline ends. The CDR3 is 14 amino acids. The germline V gene encodes CDR1 MDHEN and CDR2 SYDVKM. The CDR3 here is CATFGTQGVREQYF. In nucleotides, the CDR3 is TGTGCCACATTCGGGACTCAGGGCGTCCGCGAGCAGTACTTC.

This clone was recorded only once. This chain joins TRBV9 and TRBJ2-5; 11 bases are shared with TRBD2. Germline CDR1 and CDR2: SGDLS and YYNGEE. V lost 7 bases to trimming and J lost 7 bases; unmatched junction nucleotides: 15. The CDR3 runs to 16 residues. The CDR3: CASSRGTSGNVGTQYF. CDR3 bases: TGTGCCAGCTCCCGGGGGACTAGCGGTAACGTCGGGACCCAGTACTTC.

The J gene is TRBJ2-2, the V gene TRBV7-9; 11 bases are a match to TRBD2. Germline V gene lookup returns CDR1 SEHNR and CDR2 FQNEAQ (reference sequence). The V segment lost 6 bases and the J segment 0 bases; nucleotides outside the gene matches: 12. The CDR3 sequence is 19 residues long. In DNA, the CDR3 is TGTGCCAGCAGAGTGTACCGGCTAGCGGGGGGCCCGAACACCGGGGAGCTGTTTTTT. It codes for CASRVYRLAGGPNTGELFF.

The DNA for the CDR3 is TGCGCCAGCAGCCAAGAAAGGAGGACCCTTGGCATTCAGTACTTC. Translation gives CASSQERRTLGIQYF. The chain has TRBV4-1 and TRBJ2-4; possibly TRBD2 for D (5 bases). The CDR3 consists of 15 residues. Between the trimmed V and J ends, which lost 0 bases and 9 bases, there was a span of 15 bases. Per germline, CDR1 MGHRA and CDR2 YSYEKL.

V gene TRBV4-3 combines with J gene TRBJ2-6; D gene ambiguous. Trimming cost V 3 bases and J 0 bases, with 12 bases left between them. Germline CDR1 LGHNA, CDR2 YSLEER. The CDR3 has 17 residues. Here the CDR3 reads CASSQATWSSGANVLTF. DNA of the CDR3: TGCGCCAGCAGCCAGGCTACATGGAGCTCTGGGGCCAACGTCCTGACTTTC.

V gene TRBV7-8 combines with J gene TRBJ2-7, with 10 bases lining up with TRBD1. The J segment lost 2 bases and the V segment lost 5 bases, leaving 9 bases of the junction unmatched. The CDR3 is 16 amino acids. Germline V CDR1 and CDR2: SGHVS, FQNEAQ. The DNA for the CDR3 is TGTGCCAGCAGCGTCCCGGGACAGGGGTTAACCTACGAGCAGTACTTC. As protein: CASSVPGQGLTYEQYF.

This rearrangement joins TRBV2 to TRBJ2-5, with 10 bases that match TRBD1. The length of the CDR3 is 15 residues. V was clipped by 4 bases and J by 7 bases; unmatched bases: 9. Looked up from germline, CDR1 is SNHLY and CDR2 is FYNNEI. CDR3 sequence: CASSGTGGKEGTQYF. As DNA, the CDR3 is TGTGCCAGCAGTGGGACAGGGGGGAAGGAGGGGACCCAGTACTTC. Supplemented by reference TRBV2 and TRBJ2-5, the full variable domain reads EPEVTQTPSHQVTQMGQEVILRCVPISNHLYFYWYRQILGQKVEFLVSFYNNEISEKSEIFDDQFSVERPDGSNFTLKIRSTKLEDSAMYFCASSGTGGKEGTQYFGPGTRLLVL.

The chain couples TRBV4-3 to TRBJ1-1; D call uncertain. The CDR3 has 15 residues. Germline values: CDR1 LGHNA, CDR2 YSLEER. With 0 bases removed from V and 5 bases from J, the gap between germline ends came to 13 bases. DNA for the CDR3: TGCGCCAGCAGCCAAGAACTGGTAATACTGACTGAAGCTTTCTTT. Translated, it gives CASSQELVILTEAFF.

The CDR3 here is CASSAVHWTDTQYF. The CDR3 nucleotides read TGTGCCAGCAGCGCGGTTCACTGGACAGATACGCAGTATTTT. This chain uses TRBV7-3 with TRBJ2-3; D is ambiguous. The CDR3 spans 14 residues. Per the germline V gene, CDR1 is SGHTA and CDR2 is FQGTGA. Trimming took off 5 bases at V and 3 bases at J, with 12 bases between the two ends.

This clone was detected a few times. The rearrangement links TRBV6-5 to TRBJ1-3; D gene unclear. The CDR3 extends over 14 amino acids. The V gene lost 0 bases and the J gene lost 2 bases, with 5 bases spanning the gap. Germline lookup yields CDR1 MNHEY and CDR2 SVGAGI. The CDR3 nucleotides are TGTGCCAGCAGTTACTCGATAGCTGGAAACACCATATATTTT. It translates to CASSYSIAGNTIYF.

This clone was seen a single time. The chain carries TRBV29-1 and TRBJ2-7, with 12 bases aligning to TRBD2. The junction had 10 bases not matched to a gene; V was cut back by 6 bases and J by 10 bases. CDR3 size: 13 residues. CDR1 is SQVTM, CDR2 ANQGSEA, per germline. CDR3 sequence reads: CSVRGLAGTLQYF. The CDR3 DNA sequence: TGCAGCGTCCGCGGACTAGCGGGAACTCTCCAGTACTTC.

J is TRBJ2-1 and V is TRBV30; 9 bases match TRBD1. V lost 4 bases to trimming and J lost 8 bases; unmatched junction nucleotides: 18. Germline values: CDR1 GTSNPN, CDR2 SVGIG (reference sequence). There are 17 residues in the CDR3. The CDR3 DNA is TGTGCCTGGACCCCCCACTCCGGGACAGGGATTTACGATGAGCAGTTCTTC. It codes for CAWTPHSGTGIYDEQFF.

This chain joins TRBV28 and TRBJ1-5; D gene unclear. Germline CDR1 MDHEN, CDR2 SYDVKM. The CDR3 has 16 amino acids. V was clipped by 5 bases and J by 2 bases, with 16 bases between them. Here the CDR3 reads CASSGWTGFGNQPQHF. The CDR3 DNA sequence: TGTGCCAGCAGTGGGTGGACGGGGTTCGGCAATCAGCCCCAGCATTTT.

The chain combines TRBV28 with TRBJ1-2; TRBD1 matches 7 bases. This CDR3 comprises 14 residues. V was clipped by 5 bases and J by 3 bases; unmatched bases: 6. Germline CDR1 reads MDHEN; CDR2 reads SYDVKM. The CDR3 sequence: CASSGGQKHYGYTF. The CDR3 nucleotides read TGTGCCAGCAGTGGGGGACAGAAGCACTATGGCTACACCTTC.

The rearrangement uses TRBV12-5 and TRBJ1-5; the D is unclear. Germline CDR1 is LGHNT and CDR2 is FRNRAP. Trimming removed 1 base at V and 2 bases at J, with 21 bases between. There are 19 residues in the CDR3. CDR3: CASGLEDVGRIFGNQPQHF. DNA for the CDR3: TGTGCTAGTGGTTTGGAGGACGTCGGGAGGATTTTCGGCAATCAGCCCCAGCATTTT. Full variable domain (remainder filled in from reference TRBV12-5 and TRBJ1-5): DARVTQTPRHKVTEMGQEVTMRCQPILGHNTVFWYRQTMMQGLELLAYFRNRAPLDDSGMPKDRFSAEMPDATLATLKIQPSEPRDSAVYFCASGLEDVGRIFGNQPQHFGDGTRLSIL.

As for this clone: This sample includes further DNA sequences coding for the same CDR3. The chain couples TRBV6-5 to TRBJ1-3; a weak D match, TRBD1 (5 bases). The CDR3 runs 14 residues. Germline V gene sequence: CDR1 MNHEY, CDR2 SVGAGI. Trimming removed 3 bases at V and 1 base at J, with 7 bases between. CDR3 bases: TGTGCCAGCAGTTATGGGGGGTCTGGAAACACCATATATTTT. It encodes CASSYGGSGNTIYF.

This clone was seen a single time. The CDR3 sequence: CASSYSLWGGDYGYTF. CDR3 in DNA: TGTGCCAGCAGTTACTCCCTTTGGGGGGGGGACTATGGCTACACCTTC. The chain links TRBV6-6 to TRBJ1-2; D possibly corresponds to TRBD1 (5 bases). Germline assignment: CDR1 MNHNY and CDR2 SVGAGI (reference sequence). This CDR3 is 16 amino acids long. Trimming took off 0 bases at V and 3 bases at J, with 14 bases between the two ends.